This is a list of T cell receptor beta chains from one sample in a study of CD4 T cells in relation to SARS-CoV-2 and coronaviruses. The data were produced by immunoSEQ multiplex PCR, yet TCRdb's version contains in-frame clones alone and is incomplete. The sample carries around 25,000 clones, about three quarters recorded once. No antigen is known for these receptors. The source material was CD4+ T cells from PBMCs, cultured in vitro. The receptors come from a human donor in good health. Each CDR3 is given with its conserved first and last residue. Size tells how often a clone was seen (once, few, many) or the class of an expanded clone, and some rows leave it out.

clone size	V gene	CDR3 protein
NA	TRBV12-5	CASGFGNSASTDTQYF
NA	TRBV9	CASSARPGTDTQYF
NA	TRBV11-2	CASSPTGIAETQYF
once	TRBV7-9	CASSSPRDTSYEQYF
NA	TRBV5-4	CASSLEGSLSYNEQFF
few	TRBV7-9	CASSLNTEAFF
few	TRBV7-9	CASSSTGGPNTEAFF
NA	TRBV3-1/TRBV3-2	CASSQDLGSSYEQYF
NA	TRBV11-2	CASSWGLAGAGEQFF
NA	TRBV18	CASSPPQASGRTDTQYF
NA	TRBV30	CAWSVRRGETQYF
NA	TRBV19	CASSEGQGARNSPLHF
NA	TRBV10-3	CAIMRTGGPGEQYF
NA	TRBV6-5	CASSRGGNQPQHF
NA	TRBV30	CAWSPGPPQPQHF
NA	TRBV5-1	CASSSGLGSYNEQFF